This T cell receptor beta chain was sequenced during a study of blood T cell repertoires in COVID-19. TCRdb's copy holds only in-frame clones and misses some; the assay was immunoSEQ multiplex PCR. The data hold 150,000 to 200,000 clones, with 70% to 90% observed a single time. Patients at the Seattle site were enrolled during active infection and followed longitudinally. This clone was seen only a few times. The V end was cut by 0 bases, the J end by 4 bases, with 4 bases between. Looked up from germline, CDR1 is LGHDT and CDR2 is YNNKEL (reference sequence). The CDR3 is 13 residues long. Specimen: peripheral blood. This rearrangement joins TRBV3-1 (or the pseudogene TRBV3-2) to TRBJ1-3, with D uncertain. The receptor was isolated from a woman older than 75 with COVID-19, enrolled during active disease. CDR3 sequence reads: CASSQDAGNTIYF. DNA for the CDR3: TGTGCCAGCAGCCAAGACGCGGGAAACACCATATATTTT.